The source of this TCR beta chain is a study of spatial heterogeneity in lung cancer. Across the study: A consistent excess of beta-chain over alpha-chain sequences was detected.

One entry per CDR3 protein results from TCRdb running MiXCR on the 5' RACE reads. The sample yields around 5,800 distinct CDR3 sequences, around 7% seen once. Study results and limitations: Mutation tallies in tumors tracked expanded intratumoral alpha and beta TCR counts.

The CDR3 covers 16 residues. V shed 4 bases and J 4 bases; nucleotides not matched to a gene: 6. Germline CDR1 reads KGHDR; CDR2 reads SFDVKD. Time point of the sample: sample taken at primary tumor resection. Donation came from 70 or so patients with untreated early-stage non-small cell lung cancer. By sample share, this clonotype is medium-sized. Its antigen remains unknown. The chain has TRBV24-1 and TRBJ1-2, with 12 bases fitting TRBD1. The sample here was lung tumor tissue, taken at surgery. This clonotype was obtained from a female donor with early-stage non-small cell lung cancer. The CDR3 coding sequence is TGTGCCACCAGTGAATCGGGACAGGGGGCAACCTATGGCTACACCTTC. Protein product: CATSESGQGATYGYTF.